Presented here are 32 T cell receptor beta chains from one specimen sequenced in a study of blood T cell repertoires in COVID-19 (dated by TCRdb to 2020 to 2022). Library preparation used the immunoSEQ multiplex PCR assay. Imported from immuneACCESS, the table was reduced by TCRdb to in-frame sequences with V and J called. These copies leave out some clones; in studies compared against another copy, an unresolved V gene accounts for under half, and the cause of the remainder is not known. A total of some 260,000 clones appear in this sample, 85% to 90% of them only once. The ten largest clones add up to around 1.7% of the sample. Material for sequencing was PBMCs or T cells enriched from blood (not recorded which). Receptors were obtained from a man aged 40-55 years who had recovered from COVID-19.

V and J are TRBV6-5 and TRBJ2-5; TRBD1 might be the D (6 bases). Germline values: CDR1 MNHEY, CDR2 SVGAGI. Trimming took 9 bases from V and 4 from J, leaving 18 bases between them. The CDR3 is 14 residues long. CDR3 bases: TGTGCCAGTAGAGCCAGGGGTGGGCGAGAGACCCAGTACTTC. Its translation is CASRARGGRETQYF.

The J gene is TRBJ2-7, the V gene TRBV6-6, with no clear D. The CDR3 consists of 19 residues. Germline V gene sequence: CDR1 MNHNY, CDR2 SVGAGI (reference sequence). The V and J ends lost 6 bases and 0 bases respectively, with 27 bases between them. Written as DNA, the CDR3 is TGTGCCAGCAGCCACTCCCGGTCGGGTGAAGTCCCTATCTCCTACGAGCAGTACTTC. This encodes CASSHSRSGEVPISYEQYF.

This chain uses TRBV10-3 with TRBJ2-7; tentatively, D is TRBD1 (6 bases). The CDR3 runs to 13 residues. Germline lookup yields CDR1 ENHRY and CDR2 SYGVKD. Trimming stripped 7 bases from V and 3 bases from J, with 13 bases between. The CDR3 sequence: CAITGDHLYEQYF. CDR3 in DNA: TGTGCCATCACAGGGGACCACCTCTACGAGCAGTACTTC.

This sequence joins TRBV27 and TRBJ2-5; the D gene is possibly TRBD2 (5 bases). The germline V gene encodes CDR1 MNHEY and CDR2 SMNVEV (reference sequence). The CDR3 covers 15 residues. V was pared by 5 bases and J by 1 base, with 14 bases between. In DNA form, the CDR3 reads TGTGCCAGCAGTCCCACGGGGTATAGCCAAGAGACCCAGTACTTC. Encoded protein: CASSPTGYSQETQYF.

The chain carries TRBV7-2 and TRBJ1-1; the D is unclear. The CDR3 runs 14 residues. V lost 2 bases, J lost 0 bases, and 7 bases lay in between. Germline assignment: CDR1 SGHTA and CDR2 FQGNSA. The CDR3 DNA reads as TGTGCCAGCAGCTTATGGGCTATGAACACTGAAGCTTTCTTT. Protein: CASSLWAMNTEAFF.

This rearrangement joins TRBV6-2 or TRBV6-3 to TRBJ2-5, with 10 bases matching TRBD2. This CDR3 contains 16 residues. V trimming: 5 bases; J trimming: 4 bases; junction bases outside the gene matches: 10. Germline V gene data show CDR1 as MNHEY and CDR2 as SVGEGT. The CDR3: CASSRLAGENGETQYF. CDR3 DNA: TGTGCCAGCAGTCGACTAGCGGGCGAGAATGGAGAGACCCAGTACTTC.

The rearrangement uses TRBV28 and TRBJ1-6; no clear D gene. Germline V gene data show CDR1 as MDHEN and CDR2 as SYDVKM. The CDR3 extends over 16 amino acids. The V and J ends lost 6 bases and 0 bases respectively, with 12 bases between them. The CDR3 loop is CASSPAGSSYNSPLHF. CDR3 sequence (DNA): TGTGCCAGCAGCCCTGCTGGTAGCTCCTATAATTCACCCCTCCACTTT.

The chain employs TRBV7-9 and TRBJ1-2; 7 bases are shared with TRBD1. CDR1 and CDR2 (germline): SEHNR, FQNEAQ (reference sequence). Unmatched junction bases numbered 9, after V lost 1 base and J lost 4 bases. The CDR3 contains 16 residues. Written as DNA, the CDR3 is TGTGCCAGCAGCTTAGTCGGGCAGGGGGTAATCTATGGCTACACCTTC. It encodes CASSLVGQGVIYGYTF.

V gene TRBV28 combines with J gene TRBJ1-2; TRBD1 matches 7 bases. The CDR3 consists of 13 residues. The trim removed 6 bases at V and 3 bases at J, leaving 4 bases unmatched. Looked up from germline, CDR1 is MDHEN and CDR2 is SYDVKM. CDR3 nucleotides: TGTGCCAGCAGGACAGGGTCCGACTATGGCTACACCTTC. It codes for CASRTGSDYGYTF.

This clone was found once. This chain joins TRBV6-2 or TRBV6-3 and TRBJ1-5, with 7 bases identical to TRBD1. The length of the CDR3 is 16 residues. Unmatched junction bases numbered 12, after V lost 6 bases and J lost 4 bases. Germline CDR1 reads MNHEY; CDR2 reads SVGEGT. The CDR3 spells CASSTLEGQMNQPQHF. The CDR3 nucleotides are TGTGCCAGCAGCACACTGGAGGGACAGATGAATCAGCCCCAGCATTTT.

This clone has only one observation. The gene calls are TRBV6-5 and TRBJ1-1, with D possibly matching TRBD1 (6 bases). The CDR3 is 15 residues long. Trimming pared 5 bases from V and 5 bases from J, leaving 18 bases between. The germline V gene encodes CDR1 MNHEY and CDR2 SVGAGI. CDR3 coding DNA: TGTGCCAGCAGTCTACTTGGGGGCCCGGGGACTGAAGCTTTCTTT. Amino acids: CASSLLGGPGTEAFF.

V and J are TRBV5-1 and TRBJ2-1, with 10 bases fitting TRBD1. Germline loops: CDR1 SGHRS, CDR2 YFSETQ. V lost 4 bases, J lost 5 bases, and 12 bases stayed unmatched. The CDR3 extends over 17 amino acids. This CDR3 is CASSLDRGTATHNEQFF. The CDR3, as DNA: TGCGCCAGCAGCCTGGACAGGGGGACGGCTACCCACAATGAGCAGTTCTTC.

This clone showed up just once. The rearrangement links TRBV3-1 (or the pseudogene TRBV3-2) to TRBJ1-6; D gene uncertain. This CDR3 has 14 residues. Deletions cut 1 base from V and 9 bases from J, with 10 bases between. From germline, CDR1 is LGHDT and CDR2 YNNKEL (reference sequence). The CDR3 DNA reads as TGTGCCAGCAGCCAAGTCTTAATCGGTTCACCCCTCCACTTT. Protein: CASSQVLIGSPLHF.

In this sample, this clone turned up a few times. This chain uses TRBV7-2 with TRBJ2-3, with 12 bases fitting TRBD2. With 3 bases clipped from V and 3 bases from J, the junction kept 4 bases outside the gene matches. Germline V gene lookup returns CDR1 SGHTA and CDR2 FQGNSA. The CDR3 runs 16 residues. CDR3 DNA sequence: TGTGCCAGCAGCTTTCGACTAGCGGGGGAAACAGATACGCAGTATTTT. Translated: CASSFRLAGETDTQYF.

V usage is TRBV6-5 and J usage is TRBJ2-7, with 9 bases identical to TRBD1. From germline, CDR1 is MNHEY and CDR2 SVGAGI. V was clipped by 8 bases and J by 1 base; unmatched bases: 9. The CDR3 is 15 residues long. The CDR3 reads CASCSGTGNSYEQYF. CDR3 nucleotide sequence: TGTGCCAGCTGCTCCGGGACAGGGAATTCCTACGAGCAGTACTTC.

The chain joins TRBV2 to TRBJ2-1, with TRBD2 matching over 7 bases. CDR3 length: 13 residues. The V segment lost 9 bases and the J segment 4 bases; nucleotides outside the gene matches: 6. Per the germline V gene, CDR1 is SNHLY and CDR2 is FYNNEI. The CDR3 is CASPGLPYNEQFF. The DNA for the CDR3 is TGTGCCAGTCCGGGACTACCGTACAATGAGCAGTTCTTC.

J is TRBJ2-7 and V is TRBV28; a possible D gene is TRBD2 (5 bases). The ends were cut back, 3 bases at V and 2 bases at J, with 5 bases in the middle. The germline gives CDR1 MDHEN, CDR2 SYDVKM. This CDR3 region has 12 residues. As DNA, the CDR3 is TGTGCCAGCAGTTTGAGGGCCTACGAGCAGTACTTC. Its protein product is CASSLRAYEQYF.

This CDR3 is CASSSFQEGNTEAFF. The CDR3 region has the DNA TGTGCCAGCAGCTCGTTTCAGGAGGGGAACACTGAAGCTTTCTTT. The rearrangement links TRBV5-4 to TRBJ1-1; D not certain. The ends were cut back, 3 bases at V and 1 base at J, with 13 bases in the middle. Germline V gives CDR1 SGHNT, CDR2 YYREEE (reference sequence). The CDR3 is 15 amino acids.

This clone was observed a few times. The DNA for the CDR3 is TGCGCCAGCAGCCAAGTTTACGGGCAGGGCTATGGCTACACCTTC. Translated: CASSQVYGQGYGYTF. The chain recombines TRBV4-3 with TRBJ1-2; a possible D gene is TRBD1 (5 bases). Deletions cut 1 base from V and 4 bases from J, with 13 bases between. The length of the CDR3 is 15 residues. Germline V lookup: CDR1 LGHNA, CDR2 YSLEER.

This clone was found once. In nucleotides, the CDR3 is TGTGCCAGCAGAAATAGACAGGAAGCTACGCAGTATTTT. It yields the protein CASRNRQEATQYF. The rearrangement joins TRBV12-3 or TRBV12-4 to TRBJ2-3; D is possibly TRBD1 (6 bases). This CDR3 region has 13 residues. Trimming took off 6 bases at V and 8 bases at J, with 15 bases between the two ends.

This clone was counted once. This chain links TRBV6-5 with TRBJ2-7; perhaps TRBD1 as D (6 bases). The CDR3 sequence is 15 residues long. V lost 6 bases and J lost 3, with 18 bases in between. Germline CDR1 and CDR2: MNHEY and SVGAGI. This CDR3 reads CASSSLGAGNYEQYF. The CDR3 bases are TGTGCCAGCAGCTCCCTGGGGGCGGGCAACTACGAGCAGTACTTC.

The rearrangement uses TRBV6-5 and TRBJ1-6; no reliable D call. The CDR3 length is 14 residues. Trimming cost V 8 bases and J 7 bases, with 15 bases left between them. Germline CDR1 reads MNHEY; CDR2 reads SVGAGI. The CDR3 DNA is TGTGCCAGCGGATCCGGCGCGGGCAATTCACCCCTCCACTTT. It codes for CASGSGAGNSPLHF.

The V and J genes are TRBV5-4 and TRBJ1-1, with 7 bases that match TRBD1. CDR1 and CDR2 from the germline V gene are SGHNT and YYREEE (reference sequence). CDR3 size: 16 residues. The trim removed 0 bases at V and 5 bases at J, leaving 10 bases unmatched. In DNA, the CDR3 is TGTGCCAGCAGCTTGGGTCTTACAGGGGCGGAAACTGAAGCTTTCTTT. It encodes CASSLGLTGAETEAFF.

This clone was recorded only once. The genes are TRBV3-1 (or the pseudogene TRBV3-2) and TRBJ1-1; the match to TRBD1 covers 7 bases. The germline gives CDR1 LGHDT, CDR2 YNNKEL (reference sequence). V was clipped by 4 bases and J by 5 bases; unmatched bases: 10. CDR3 length equals 15 residues. The DNA for the CDR3 is TGTGCCAGCAGCCCGACGACAGGGTTCGGTACTGAAGCTTTCTTT. It yields the protein CASSPTTGFGTEAFF.

The rearrangement uses TRBV7-2 and TRBJ2-1, with 9 bases fitting TRBD2. In germline, CDR1 is SGHTA, CDR2 FQGNSA. The CDR3 runs 17 residues. With V trimmed by 5 bases and J by 6 bases, 14 bases remained unmatched. The CDR3 nucleotides read TGTGCCAGCAGCCCCATTACGGGGGGACTAGCCCTCAATGAGCAGTTCTTC. It codes for CASSPITGGLALNEQFF.

The rearrangement uses TRBV9 and TRBJ2-7; a possible D gene is TRBD2 (5 bases). The length of the CDR3 is 14 residues. CDR1 is SGDLS, CDR2 YYNGEE, per germline. V gave up 4 bases and J gave up 2 bases, with 13 bases separating them. CDR3 protein: CASSPRAGTYEQYF. CDR3 nucleotide sequence: TGTGCCAGCAGCCCCCGTGCGGGTACCTACGAGCAGTACTTC.

The chain employs TRBV4-2 and TRBJ1-2, with D tentatively TRBD1 (6 bases). The germline V and J ends were trimmed by 0 bases and 8 bases, with 10 bases remaining between them. Germline CDR1 is LGHNA and CDR2 is YNFKEQ. The CDR3 contains 13 residues. The CDR3 region has the DNA TGTGCCAGCAGCCAAGACACAGGGTGGGGCTACACCTTC. It yields the protein CASSQDTGWGYTF.

This chain uses TRBV18 with TRBJ1-1, with a possible D match to TRBD1 (6 bases). The CDR3 spans 15 residues. Germline values: CDR1 KGHSH, CDR2 LQKENI. V was shortened by 3 bases and J by 5 bases, with 16 bases between the two germline ends. CDR3 region: CASSPHREGGTEAFF. In nucleotides, the CDR3 is TGTGCCAGCTCACCTCACAGGGAGGGGGGAACTGAAGCTTTCTTT.

The chain employs TRBV21-1 and TRBJ1-6. TRBV21-1 represents a pseudogene. The CDR3 loop spans 18 amino acids. The CDR3 region has the DNA TGTGCCAGCAGCAATTTTAGGGGGGGGCAGGGAAGTAATTCACCCCTCCACTTT. It yields the protein CASSNFRGGQGSNSPLHF.

This clone was found a few times. The chain employs TRBV18 and TRBJ1-4; D ambiguous. Trimming stripped 2 bases from V and 2 bases from J, with 9 bases between. Germline CDR1 KGHSH, CDR2 LQKENI. The CDR3 spans 15 residues. In DNA, the CDR3 is TGTGCCAGCTCACCAGACGGGGAGACTAATGAAAAACTGTTTTTT. Translating gives CASSPDGETNEKLFF.

V and J are TRBV5-4 and TRBJ2-5; the match to TRBD2 covers 9 bases. The CDR3 is 15 amino acids. CDR1 is SGHNT and CDR2 is YYREEE in the germline V gene (reference sequence). V lost 5 bases and J lost 1; bases outside the gene matches: 6. This CDR3 is CASSPGLARQETQYF. In DNA, the CDR3 is TGTGCCAGCAGTCCTGGACTAGCGCGCCAAGAGACCCAGTACTTC.

This rearrangement joins TRBV19 to TRBJ2-2; the match to TRBD2 covers 11 bases. The J segment lost 7 bases and the V segment lost 6 bases, leaving 13 bases of the junction unmatched. The germline gives CDR1 LNHDA, CDR2 SQIVND (reference sequence). The length of the CDR3 is 17 residues. CDR3 loop: CASRTKTSGKVGGELFF. DNA of the CDR3: TGTGCCAGTAGAACCAAGACTAGCGGGAAAGTCGGCGGGGAGCTGTTTTTT. The full variable domain, its missing parts supplied by reference TRBV19 and TRBJ2-2, is DGGITQSPKYLFRKEGQNVTLSCEQNLNHDAMYWYRQDPGQGLRLIYYSQIVNDFQKGDIAEGYSVSREKKESFPLTVTSAQKNPTAFYLCASRTKTSGKVGGELFFGEGSRLTVL.